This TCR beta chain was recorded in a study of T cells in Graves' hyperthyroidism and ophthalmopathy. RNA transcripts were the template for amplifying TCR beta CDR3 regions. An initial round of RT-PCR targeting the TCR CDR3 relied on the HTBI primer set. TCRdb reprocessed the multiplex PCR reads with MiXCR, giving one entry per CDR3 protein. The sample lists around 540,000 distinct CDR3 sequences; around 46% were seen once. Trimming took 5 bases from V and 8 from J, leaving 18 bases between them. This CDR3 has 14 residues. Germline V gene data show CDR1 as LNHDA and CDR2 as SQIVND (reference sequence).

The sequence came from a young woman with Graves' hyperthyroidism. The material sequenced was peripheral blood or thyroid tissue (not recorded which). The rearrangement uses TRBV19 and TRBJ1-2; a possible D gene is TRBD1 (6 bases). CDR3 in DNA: TGTGCCAGTAGTCCTGACAGGCAACATGAGGGCTACACCTTC. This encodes CASSPDRQHEGYTF.